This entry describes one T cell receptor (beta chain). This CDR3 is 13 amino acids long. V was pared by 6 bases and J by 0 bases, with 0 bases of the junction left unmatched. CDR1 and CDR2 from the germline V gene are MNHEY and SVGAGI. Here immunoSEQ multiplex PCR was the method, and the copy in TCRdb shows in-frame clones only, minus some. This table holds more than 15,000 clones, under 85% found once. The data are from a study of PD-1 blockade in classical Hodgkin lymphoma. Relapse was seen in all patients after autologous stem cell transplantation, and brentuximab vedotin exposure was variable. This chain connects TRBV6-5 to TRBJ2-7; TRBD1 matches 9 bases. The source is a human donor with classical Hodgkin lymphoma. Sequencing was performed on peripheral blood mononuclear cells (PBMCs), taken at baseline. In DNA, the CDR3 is TGTGCCAGCAGGACAGGGGGCTCCTACGAGCAGTACTTC. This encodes CASRTGGSYEQYF.